This entry concerns a single TCR beta chain. These data are taken from a study of tumor-infiltrating lymphocytes in oesophageal squamous cell carcinoma. V gave up 9 bases and J gave up 4 bases, with 16 bases separating them. The length of the CDR3 is 13 residues. TCRdb called the PCR reads again in MiXCR, with one record for every CDR3 protein. The data show some 10,000 distinct CDR3 sequences, roughly 57% seen once. The receptor's source is a female donor with esophageal squamous cell carcinoma. Sequenced sample: esophageal tumor tissue. The rearrangement links TRBV5-3 to TRBJ2-5; possible D gene TRBD1, 6 bases. TRBV5-3 counts as an open reading frame of uncertain function. In DNA, the CDR3 is TGTGCCACCGCACAGGGTCCAGGAGAGACCCAGTACTTC. Protein sequence: CATAQGPGETQYF.